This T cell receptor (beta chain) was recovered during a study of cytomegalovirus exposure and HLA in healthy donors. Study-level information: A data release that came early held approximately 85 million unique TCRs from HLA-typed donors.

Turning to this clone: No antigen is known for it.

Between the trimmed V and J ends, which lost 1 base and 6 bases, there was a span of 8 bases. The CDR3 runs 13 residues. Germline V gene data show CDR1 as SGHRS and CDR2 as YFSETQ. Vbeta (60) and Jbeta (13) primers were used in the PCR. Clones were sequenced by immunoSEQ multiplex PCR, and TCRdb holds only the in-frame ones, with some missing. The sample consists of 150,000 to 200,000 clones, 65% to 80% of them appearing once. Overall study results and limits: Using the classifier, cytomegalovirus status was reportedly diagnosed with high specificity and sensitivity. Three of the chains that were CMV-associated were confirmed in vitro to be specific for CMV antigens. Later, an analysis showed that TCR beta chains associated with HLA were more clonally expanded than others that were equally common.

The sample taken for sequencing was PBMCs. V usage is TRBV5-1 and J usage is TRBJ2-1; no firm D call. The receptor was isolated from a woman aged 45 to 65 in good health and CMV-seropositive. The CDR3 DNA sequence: TGCGCCAGCAGCTTGTCGCCAGGCAATGAGCAGTTCTTC. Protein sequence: CASSLSPGNEQFF.